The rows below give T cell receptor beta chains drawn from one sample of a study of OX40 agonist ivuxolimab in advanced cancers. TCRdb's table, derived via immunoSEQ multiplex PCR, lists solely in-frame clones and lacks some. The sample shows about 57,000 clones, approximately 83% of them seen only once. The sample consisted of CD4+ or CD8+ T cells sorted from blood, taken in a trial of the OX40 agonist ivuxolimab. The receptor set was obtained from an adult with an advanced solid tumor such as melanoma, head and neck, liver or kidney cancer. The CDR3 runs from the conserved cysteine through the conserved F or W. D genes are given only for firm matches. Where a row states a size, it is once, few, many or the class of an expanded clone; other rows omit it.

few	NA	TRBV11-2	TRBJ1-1	CASSFGLGGTEAFF	TGTGCCAGCAGCTTTGGGCTGGGTGGGACTGAAGCTTTCTTT
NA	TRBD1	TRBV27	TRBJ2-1	CASRSGQYYNEQFF	TGTGCCAGCAGATCGGGACAGTACTACAATGAGCAGTTCTTC
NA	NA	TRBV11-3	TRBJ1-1	CASSLASVRNTEAFF	TGTGCCAGCAGCTTAGCGTCGGTGCGGAACACTGAAGCTTTCTTT
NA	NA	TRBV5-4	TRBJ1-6	CASSLYGSGNSPLHF	TGTGCCAGCAGCTTGTACGGCAGTGGTAATTCACCCCTCCACTTT
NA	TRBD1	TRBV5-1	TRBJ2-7	CASSFQGQRWGSSYEQYF	TGCGCCAGCAGCTTTCAGGGACAGCGATGGGGGAGTTCCTACGAGCAGTACTTC
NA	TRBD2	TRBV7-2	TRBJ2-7	CASSLAGTSSGEQYF	TGTGCCAGCAGCTTAGCAGGGACTAGCTCAGGCGAGCAGTACTTC
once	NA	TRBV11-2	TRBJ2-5	CASSSNRGGETQYF	TGTGCCAGCAGCTCCAACAGGGGAGGGGAGACCCAGTACTTC
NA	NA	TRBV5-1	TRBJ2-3	CASSSGPQSDTQYF	TGCGCCAGCAGCTCTGGGCCCCAATCAGATACGCAGTATTTT
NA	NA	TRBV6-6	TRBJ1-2	CASSTGTNYGYTF	TGTGCCAGCAGTACCGGGACGAACTATGGCTACACCTTC
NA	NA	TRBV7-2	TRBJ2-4	CASSLVRGENIQYF	TGTGCCAGCAGCTTAGTCAGGGGCGAAAACATTCAGTACTTC
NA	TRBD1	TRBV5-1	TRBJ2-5	CASRRGTGGETQYF	TGCGCCAGCAGGCGCGGGACAGGGGGAGAGACCCAGTACTTC
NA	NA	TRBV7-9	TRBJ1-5	CASSLGDSPRGNQPQHF	TGTGCCAGCAGCTTAGGGGACTCCCCGCGAGGCAATCAGCCCCAGCATTTT
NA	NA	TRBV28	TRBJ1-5	CASSIRQGRSHQPQHF	TGTGCCAGCAGTATCCGTCAGGGGCGAAGCCATCAGCCCCAGCATTTT
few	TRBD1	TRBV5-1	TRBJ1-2	CASSSTRDSYGYTF	TGCGCCAGCAGCTCAACCCGGGACAGCTATGGCTACACCTTC
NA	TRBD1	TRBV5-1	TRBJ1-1	CASSKGQGVGLNTEAFF	TGCGCCAGCAGCAAGGGACAGGGGGTCGGCCTGAACACTGAAGCTTTCTTT
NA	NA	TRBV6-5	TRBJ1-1	CASSVRNRVGAEAFF	TGTGCCAGCAGTGTCAGAAACAGGGTGGGCGCTGAAGCTTTCTTT
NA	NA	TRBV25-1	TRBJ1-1	CASSTNSGTEAFF	TGTGCCAGCAGCACCAATTCGGGCACTGAAGCTTTCTTT
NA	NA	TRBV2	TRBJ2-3	CASSEDGLASDTQYF	TGTGCCAGCAGTGAAGATGGGCTAGCGTCCGATACGCAGTATTTT
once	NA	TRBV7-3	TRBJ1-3	CASSLGFLFGNTIYF	TGTGCCAGCAGCTTAGGGTTTCTCTTCGGAAACACCATATATTTT
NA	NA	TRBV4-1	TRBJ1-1	CASSQELTRNTEAFF	TGCGCCAGCAGCCAAGAATTAACACGGAACACTGAAGCTTTCTTT
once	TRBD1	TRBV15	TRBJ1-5	CATSKSPPRTGFGQPQHF	TGTGCCACCAGCAAGAGCCCTCCGAGGACAGGGTTTGGTCAGCCCCAGCATTTT
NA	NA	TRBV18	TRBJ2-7	CASSPTPGGPYEQYF	TGTGCCAGCTCACCAACGCCAGGGGGGCCCTACGAGCAGTACTTC
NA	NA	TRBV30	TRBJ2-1	CAWSVLRNEQFF	TGTGCCTGGAGTGTCCTGAGGAATGAGCAGTTCTTC
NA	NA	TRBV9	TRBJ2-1	CASSPLGGQNNEQFF	TGTGCCAGCAGCCCCCTCGGGGGGCAGAACAATGAGCAGTTCTTC
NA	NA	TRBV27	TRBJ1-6	CASSLRAGMNSPLHF	TGTGCCAGCAGTTTACGGGCAGGGATGAATTCACCCCTCCACTTT
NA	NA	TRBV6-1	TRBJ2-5	CASSDRSGGQETQYF	TGTGCCAGCAGTGATCGGTCTGGGGGCCAAGAGACCCAGTACTTC
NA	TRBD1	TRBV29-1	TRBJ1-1	CSVEATGGSEAFF	TGCAGCGTTGAAGCCACAGGGGGTTCTGAAGCTTTCTTT
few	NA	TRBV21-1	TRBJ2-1	CASSSQREVCEQFF	TGTGCCAGCAGCTCCCAGCGGGAGGTTTGTGAGCAGTTCTTC
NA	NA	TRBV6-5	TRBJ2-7	CASSTLGIDEQYF	TGTGCCAGCAGTACCCTAGGGATCGACGAGCAGTACTTC
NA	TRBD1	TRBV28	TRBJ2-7	CASSRQGASYEQYF	TGTGCCAGCAGCCGACAGGGGGCGTCCTACGAGCAGTACTTC
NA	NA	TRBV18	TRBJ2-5	CATSRGSPTLETQYF	TGTGCTACATCCCGAGGTAGTCCCACCTTAGAGACCCAGTACTTC
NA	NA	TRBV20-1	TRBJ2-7	CSASDGSEQYF	TGCAGTGCTAGTGACGGGAGCGAGCAGTACTTC
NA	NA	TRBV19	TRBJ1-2	CASSIVPGSYTF	TGTGCCAGTAGTATAGTTCCCGGCAGCTACACCTTC
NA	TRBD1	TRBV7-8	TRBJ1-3	CAVAGQGGNTIYF	TGTGCCGTAGCCGGACAGGGCGGAAACACCATATATTTT
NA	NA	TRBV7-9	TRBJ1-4	CASSPPDGEGKKLFF	TGTGCCAGCAGCCCCCCCGACGGGGAGGGGAAAAAACTGTTTTTT
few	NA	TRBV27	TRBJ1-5	CASSDRAGPQHF	TGTGCCAGCAGCGATCGAGCGGGGCCCCAGCATTTT
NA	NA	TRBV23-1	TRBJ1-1	CASSHKAANTEAFF	TGCGCCAGCAGTCACAAAGCAGCAAACACTGAAGCTTTCTTT
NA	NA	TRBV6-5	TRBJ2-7	CASSASASSYEQYF	TGTGCCAGCAGTGCTAGCGCGAGCTCCTACGAGCAGTACTTC
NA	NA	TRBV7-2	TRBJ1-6	CASSLDPGSYNSPLHF	TGTGCCAGCAGCTTAGACCCGGGTTCCTATAATTCACCCCTCCACTTT
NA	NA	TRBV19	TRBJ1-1	CASSSDSLPEAFF	TGTGCCAGTAGTTCAGACAGTCTCCCTGAAGCTTTCTTT
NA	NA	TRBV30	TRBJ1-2	CAWSVDWGAGGYTF	TGTGCCTGGAGTGTAGACTGGGGGGCTGGTGGCTACACCTTC
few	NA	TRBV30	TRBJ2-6	CAWSVTGANVLTF	TGTGCCTGGAGTGTTACTGGGGCCAACGTCCTGACTTTC
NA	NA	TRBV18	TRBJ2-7	CASSPSQSVGALAYEQYF	TGTGCCAGCTCACCAAGTCAGTCGGTTGGGGCCTTGGCCTACGAGCAGTACTTC
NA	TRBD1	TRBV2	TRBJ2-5	CASSADRGVETQYF	TGTGCCAGCAGTGCCGACAGGGGCGTAGAGACCCAGTACTTC
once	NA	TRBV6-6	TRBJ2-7	CASSATRSYEQYF	TGTGCCAGCAGTGCGACACGCTCCTACGAGCAGTACTTC